This is a list of T cell receptor beta chains from one sample in a study of blood T cell repertoires in COVID-19. Some clones are missing from TCRdb's copy, which holds only in-frame ones; the method was immunoSEQ multiplex PCR. The table lists approximately 390,000 clones, nearly 90% of them singletons, with 6.5% in the top ten. Input material: peripheral blood. The origin of the receptors is a man between 18 and 35 years old with active or convalescent COVID-19. Each CDR3 is given without its conserved first and last residue. Fields, in order: clone size, V gene, D gene, CDR3 length, CDR3 protein. A D gene is named only where the DNA matches it firmly. Some rows have no size entry. The others give once, few or many, or a class for an expanded clone.

>.|TRBV7-2|.|13
ASTHPGGSTDTQY
>.|TRBV18|.|12
ASSNSRTNYGYT
>few|TRBV5-5|.|13
ASSLDSGQGYGYT
>.|TRBV27|TRBD2|13
ASSFRLADKDTQY
>.|TRBV7-9|.|15
ASSFLLERDHNSPLH
>.|TRBV6-5|.|11
ASRRGATQPQH
>.|TRBV24-1|.|13
ATSDPGRATGELF
>.|TRBV29-1|.|9
SVLQGTEAF
>few|TRBV4-2|.|14
ASSQDGARAGNTIY
>.|TRBV19|.|12
ASSMGGAGTEAF
>.|TRBV27|TRBD1|11
ASTRQGDRKLF
>.|TRBV5-6|.|11
ASSLGYSYGYT
>.|TRBV28|.|10
ASSSPYYEQY
>.|TRBV6-5|TRBD1|13
ASRPDRGLSYEQY
>.|TRBV7-8|.|13
ASSLPGGDNEKLF
>.|TRBV7-9|TRBD2|14
ASSLNSGRDHYEQY
>.|TRBV3-1/TRBV3-2|.|11
ASSQEGRPKSL
>once|TRBV7-6|.|16
ASSLAAGWEVNTDTQY
>.|TRBV6-2/TRBV6-3|.|11
ASSLQGPQPQH
>.|TRBV6-2/TRBV6-3|.|14
ASSPVGARALDGYT
>.|TRBV19|.|13
ASSIGHPVWDTQY
>.|TRBV11-2|.|14
ASSLYPAGSFYEQY
>.|TRBV7-3|TRBD1|14
ASSAATGGPYNEQF
>.|TRBV15|TRBD2|13
ATSRRTSGSYEQY
>.|TRBV4-1|TRBD2|15
ASSQEGTSGYAGELF
>.|TRBV13|TRBD1|12
ASSLRQGDEKLF
>.|TRBV28|TRBD2|16
ASTSWSSGGSLYNEQF
>.|TRBV2|.|12
ASSVAPPRYEQY
>.|TRBV4-3|TRBD1|17
ASSQDVDRAYSGANVLT
>.|TRBV27|TRBD1|13
ASSFNRGMNEKLF
>few|TRBV19|TRBD2|13
ASRPAGGYLYEQY
>few|TRBV29-1|.|13
SVEVGGGGNQPQH
>.|TRBV4-3|.|12
ASSRGPGDEGYT
>.|TRBV19|.|11
ASTSDYLNEQF
>.|TRBV4-1|TRBD1|13
ASSQVVSTGGGYT
>.|TRBV19|TRBD2|12
ASSGTNNGNEQF
>once|TRBV6-5|.|12
ASSRKGFSYGYT
>.|TRBV19|.|13
ASSRVGATNEKLF
>.|TRBV7-3|.|13
ASSPRGDSYNEQF
>.|TRBV28|.|13
ASSLVGPGHSPLH
>.|TRBV7-9|TRBD1|12
ASTPGQGSRKLF
>.|TRBV4-3|TRBD2|16
ASSKGLAGGPGTGELF
>.|TRBV7-3|.|14
ASSQRAGLNTGELF
>.|TRBV9|TRBD1|13
ASSILEGQNYGYT
>few|TRBV11-2|.|11
ASSLGRYQPQH
>.|TRBV6-5|.|11
ASSPGRGSEAF
>.|TRBV5-1|TRBD2|12
ASRGLAGVETQY
>once|TRBV14|.|14
ASSQGSVGGHYEQY
>.|TRBV5-1|TRBD1|13
ASSLGQGATSEAF
>.|TRBV19|TRBD1|13
ASRNRDRLEETQY
>.|TRBV11-3|.|17
ASSLEGPTGTDHNYGYT
>.|TRBV9|TRBD1|13
ASSPDSGGIMAQY
>.|TRBV2|.|13
ASSAGGQSFGEQF
>.|TRBV7-3|TRBD2|12
ASSSPTSPETQY
>.|TRBV24-1|.|11
ATSEFSTGELF
>.|TRBV10-3|TRBD1|13
AISDRDREPNEQF
>.|TRBV29-1|.|8
SVVSTEAF